The 23 T cell receptor beta chains listed next were all sequenced from one sample in a study of PD-1 blockade in mismatch repair-deficient tumors. Repertoires were generated with immunoSEQ multiplex PCR, while TCRdb's copy carries only in-frame clones and drops some. The profile shows 100,000 to 150,000 clones, about 88% of them singletons. Sequencing was performed on peripheral blood, taken 44 weeks after starting pembrolizumab. These receptors were collected from an adult with mismatch repair-deficient cancer.

The J gene is TRBJ1-4, the V gene TRBV6-5; D not certain. Trimming left V 4 bases short and J 7 bases short, with 4 bases between. The length of the CDR3 is 11 residues. Germline CDR1 and CDR2: MNHEY and SVGAGI. CDR3 nucleotide sequence: TGTGCCAGCAGTTTAGGTGAAAAACTGTTTTTT. Its translation is CASSLGEKLFF.

This chain joins TRBV15 and TRBJ1-5; D is ambiguous. V was trimmed by 0 bases and J by 8 bases, leaving 14 bases between them. The CDR3 extends over 15 amino acids. The germline CDR1 and CDR2 sequences are LNHNV and YYDKDF (reference sequence). CDR3 DNA: TGTGCCACCAGCAGAGATTCTTGGGGTGAGGAGCCCCAGCATTTT. It encodes CATSRDSWGEEPQHF.

This chain joins TRBV13 and TRBJ2-5; unclear D gene. V shed 1 base and J shed 3 bases, with 6 bases lying between them. Germline CDR1 PRHDT, CDR2 FYEKMQ (reference sequence). The CDR3 is 13 amino acids. The CDR3 region has the DNA TGTGCCAGCAGCTTAGCCAGAAAAGAGACCCAGTACTTC. This sequence encodes CASSLARKETQYF.

The rearrangement joins TRBV15 to TRBJ2-1; 9 bases agree with TRBD1. With V trimmed by 1 base and J by 6 bases, 4 bases remained unmatched. CDR1 and CDR2 from the germline V gene are LNHNV and YYDKDF (reference sequence). The CDR3 is 15 amino acids. The CDR3 DNA reads as TGTGCCACCAGCAGAGGGGACAGGGCGGGCAATGAGCAGTTCTTC. This translates into CATSRGDRAGNEQFF.

The chain couples TRBV10-3 to TRBJ2-5; TRBD1 is a possible D gene (6 bases). Trimming pared 5 bases from V and 5 bases from J, leaving 12 bases between. Germline V gene lookup returns CDR1 ENHRY and CDR2 SYGVKD. CDR3 length equals 13 residues. CDR3: CAISTGSWETQYF. The CDR3 region has the DNA TGTGCCATCAGTACAGGGTCCTGGGAGACCCAGTACTTC.

This clone was picked up a small number of times. V and J are TRBV5-1 and TRBJ2-2, with no clear D. The CDR3 is 13 amino acids. V lost 4 bases to trimming and J lost 6 bases, with 10 bases between them. Per the germline V gene, CDR1 is SGHRS and CDR2 is YFSETQ. Here the CDR3 reads CASSPLLAGELFF. CDR3 in DNA: TGCGCCAGCAGCCCGCTTTTGGCCGGGGAGCTGTTTTTT.

The chain has TRBV4-1 and TRBJ2-3, with a weak D call TRBD1 (5 bases). From germline, CDR1 is MGHRA and CDR2 YSYEKL. The CDR3 extends over 14 amino acids. Trimming pared 0 bases from V and 4 bases from J, leaving 8 bases between. The CDR3 loop is CASSQEQGSDTQYF. The CDR3 DNA is TGCGCCAGCAGCCAAGAGCAGGGCTCAGATACGCAGTATTTT.

J is TRBJ2-2 and V is TRBV2; 9 nucleotides line up with TRBD2. Per the germline V gene, CDR1 is SNHLY and CDR2 is FYNNEI. Trimming took 6 bases from V and 6 from J; bases not matched to a gene: 20. The CDR3 spans 19 residues. The CDR3 nucleotides read TGTGCCAGCAGCGTACACCAGCCCCTTAGCGGGAGCTCTGCCGGGGAGCTGTTTTTT. Its protein product is CASSVHQPLSGSSAGELFF.

This CDR3 is CASSLRLAGDLMNEQFF. CDR3 in DNA: TGCGCCAGCAGCCTAAGACTAGCGGGAGACCTTATGAATGAGCAGTTCTTC. V gene TRBV4-1 combines with J gene TRBJ2-1; TRBD2 matches at 12 bases. V lost 4 bases to trimming and J lost 7 bases; unmatched junction nucleotides: 11. Germline lookup yields CDR1 MGHRA and CDR2 YSYEKL. The CDR3 has 17 residues.

V usage is TRBV4-1 and J usage is TRBJ2-7, with 10 bases aligning to TRBD1. Germline trimming cut 6 bases from V and 3 bases from J; bases unmatched to any gene: 17. This CDR3 region has 18 residues. Germline CDR1 and CDR2: MGHRA and YSYEKL. The CDR3 coding sequence is TGCGCCAGCAGTCCCCAAGACGGCCAGGGACAGGGGCTCTACGAGCAGTACTTC. As protein: CASSPQDGQGQGLYEQYF.

The chain employs TRBV7-9 and TRBJ2-1, with 7 bases lining up with TRBD2. The CDR3 sequence is 15 residues long. The trim removed 2 bases at V and 5 bases at J, leaving 6 bases unmatched. Germline CDR1 SEHNR, CDR2 FQNEAQ (reference sequence). Here the CDR3 reads CASSLRVSGDNEQFF. As DNA, the CDR3 is TGTGCCAGCAGCTTACGTGTCAGCGGGGACAATGAGCAGTTCTTC.

The chain employs TRBV30 and TRBJ1-1; D is ambiguous. V was clipped by 7 bases and J by 0 bases, with 12 bases between them. This CDR3 region has 13 residues. Germline V CDR1 and CDR2: GTSNPN, SVGIG (reference sequence). The DNA of the CDR3 is TGTGCCTCCGGAGGGCCTATGAACACTGAAGCTTTCTTT. Translating gives CASGGPMNTEAFF.

The chain joins TRBV15 to TRBJ2-1; D may be TRBD1 (6 bases). Trimming shortened V by 8 bases and J by 3 bases, and 14 bases separated the two germline ends. Germline V gene sequence: CDR1 LNHNV, CDR2 YYDKDF (reference sequence). CDR3 length: 14 residues. The chain's CDR3 is CATAIRTDYNEQFF. The CDR3 region has the DNA TGTGCCACCGCGATTAGGACAGACTACAATGAGCAGTTCTTC.

This chain links TRBV2 with TRBJ2-1; 7 bases map to TRBD1. Germline values: CDR1 SNHLY, CDR2 FYNNEI. The V gene end was trimmed by 4 bases and the J gene end by 9 bases; junction bases not matched to a gene: 3. The CDR3 totals 12 residues. CDR3 protein: CASSGQGGEQFF. The CDR3 bases are TGTGCCAGCAGTGGACAGGGTGGTGAGCAGTTCTTC.

V gene TRBV5-1 combines with J gene TRBJ1-1; no reliable D call. Germline V lookup: CDR1 SGHRS, CDR2 YFSETQ. V was shortened by 3 bases and J by 1 base, with 10 bases between the two germline ends. The length of the CDR3 is 14 residues. As DNA, the CDR3 is TGCGCCAGCAGCTCCAGACGGGGGAACACTGAAGCTTTCTTT. Translated: CASSSRRGNTEAFF.

The V call is TRBV4-1, the J call TRBJ2-1, with TRBD2 matching over 7 bases. This CDR3 has 18 amino acids. In germline, CDR1 is MGHRA, CDR2 YSYEKL. V lost 4 bases to trimming and J lost 3 bases; unmatched junction nucleotides: 15. The CDR3 reads CASSPLYSGSLLYNEQFF. The CDR3 coding sequence is TGCGCCAGCAGCCCCCTATATAGCGGGTCCCTTCTCTACAATGAGCAGTTCTTC.

CDR3 in DNA: TGTGCCAGCAGTGAAACGCGGCTAGCGGGGGACAATGAGCAGTTCTTC. Amino acid sequence: CASSETRLAGDNEQFF. The gene calls are TRBV25-1 and TRBJ2-1; TRBD2 matches at 10 bases. The V segment lost 2 bases and the J segment 5 bases; nucleotides outside the gene matches: 6. This CDR3 contains 16 residues. Germline values: CDR1 MGHDK, CDR2 SYGVNS.

This clone was observed a single time. V and J are TRBV12-2 and TRBJ2-1. TRBV12-2 is recorded as a pseudogene. CDR3 size: 17 residues. The CDR3 DNA sequence: TGTGCAAGTCGCTTAGATTTCAGCCCAAGCTCCTACAATGAGCAGTTCTTC. Its protein is CASRLDFSPSSYNEQFF.

This clone was recorded once. This chain uses TRBV5-4 with TRBJ2-5; no clear D. The germline CDR1 and CDR2 sequences are SGHNT and YYREEE (reference sequence). V was pared by 0 bases and J by 1 base, with 7 bases between. The CDR3 runs to 14 residues. The CDR3 DNA reads TGTGCCAGCAGCTTGGGCCAGACCCAAGAGACCCAGTACTTC. It encodes CASSLGQTQETQYF.

This sequence joins TRBV7-6 and TRBJ2-7; TRBD1 aligns across 9 bases. The CDR3 length is 15 residues. Trimming took 5 bases from V and 3 from J; bases not matched to a gene: 8. Germline lookup yields CDR1 SGHVS and CDR2 FNYEAQ. The CDR3 sequence is CASSHPGQGHYEQYF. In DNA form, the CDR3 reads TGTGCCAGCAGCCACCCGGGACAGGGCCACTACGAGCAGTACTTC.

CDR3 sequence reads: CASSILAGVNEQFF. CDR3 DNA: TGTGCCAGTAGTATACTAGCGGGAGTCAATGAGCAGTTCTTC. The chain uses TRBV19 and TRBJ2-1; TRBD2 matches 10 bases. CDR3 length: 14 residues. CDR1 is LNHDA, CDR2 SQIVND, per germline (reference sequence). Trimming removed 2 bases from V and 6 bases from J; junction bases left unmatched: 1.

J is TRBJ1-1 and V is TRBV5-7; TRBD1 is a possible D gene (6 bases). TRBV5-7 is reported as an ORF; its role is uncertain. CDR3 length: 12 residues. Trimming stripped 4 bases from V and 7 bases from J, with 11 bases between. CDR3 bases: TGTGCCAGCAGCCTCAGACAGGATGAAGCTTTCTTT. It codes for CASSLRQDEAFF.

The J gene is TRBJ2-2, the V gene TRBV7-9, with D possibly being TRBD1 (6 bases). Germline V lookup: CDR1 SEHNR, CDR2 FQNEAQ (reference sequence). This CDR3 spans 14 amino acids. Trimming cost V 0 bases and J 6 bases, with 8 bases left between them. CDR3 in amino acids: CASSLATGSGELFF. In nucleotides, the CDR3 is TGTGCCAGCAGCTTAGCTACAGGGTCCGGGGAGCTGTTTTTT.